The present T cell receptor (beta chain) was sequenced within a study of beta chain features in type 1 diabetes listed by TCRdb under 2018. Broadly, across the study: Mean age, gender distribution, total cell number and subset yield were not different between patients and healthy donors. A total of 90 million to 120 million sorted cells were examined across all samples, and a strong correlation was observed between cell number per subset and RNA yield. The study compared TCRB repertoires of sorted circulating CD4+ T cell subsets between recently diagnosed type 1 diabetes patients and matched healthy donors. Regulatory and stem cell-like memory subsets were obtained from only 8 patients and about eight healthy donors, while naive and central memory subsets were obtained from all 28 donors.

Its CDR3 holds 15 amino acids, cysteine through phenylalanine. Left in the record is the CDR3 DNA by itself, 45 bases read in frame from the first base. The germline V gene (reference sequence) gives CDR1 as MNHNY and CDR2 as SVGAGI. V is shortened by 2 bases, J by 0 bases, and the region joining them spans 8 bases. Each donor gave one peripheral blood draw, averaging roughly 120 mL, which was collected into heparinised tubes. A BD FACSAria II was used to sort naive, central memory, regulatory and stem cell-like memory CD4+ T cells with a panel that included CD45RO, CCR7, CD25, CD127, CD95 and CD27. Purity was above 95% for every sorted population. PBMCs were isolated immediately by Lymphoprep density gradient centrifugation and stained directly without culture. So that batch effects would be minimized, each experiment stained and sorted samples in pairs, pairing one healthy donor with one patient.

The High Capacity cDNA Reverse Transcription Kit was used to reverse transcribe all of the isolated RNA, meaning that expressed TCRB transcripts were what got sequenced. Naive, central memory and regulatory T cell samples underwent deep immunoSEQ sequencing, averaging approximately 3.5 million total reads per sample. After sorted cells were lysed in RLT buffer, RNA was extracted with DNase-treated RNeasy Micro or Mini kits, with the choice depending on cell number. To prevent cross-contamination, each cell subset was processed individually, whereas patient and healthy donor samples were processed jointly. TCRB sequences were amplified from cDNA with the immunoSEQ multiplex PCR, producing 87-bp fragments spanning the CDR3 region. The amplicons were sequenced using the Illumina HiSeq platform. In the authors' own workflow: Synthetic template baselines were used to correct PCR bias computationally, reads within Hamming distance 2 were collapsed together, and singletons that could not be merged were discarded. By aligning reads against IMGT, V, D and J genes, CDR3 length, and insertions or deletions at six rearrangement sites were assigned. Within each subset, clonotype counts were normalized to sorted cell number, after which true diversity and Gini coefficients were computed with the tcR R package. The overlap coefficient, calculated on TCRB nucleotide sequences, was used to measure repertoire sharing. Out-of-frame TCRB sequences from naive cells were analyzed to stand in for the pre-selection repertoire. TCRdb obtained this table from immuneACCESS and retained in-frame rearrangements with V and J assigned. These tables miss some clones; where compared with another copy, unresolved V genes account for less than half of the shortfall, and the remainder is unexplained. The V and J calls and clone size are taken from that table; D and trimming were inferred from the DNA. The sample yields a few hundred thousand clones; roughly 25% were counted once. Roughly 0.013% of the sample goes to the ten largest clones.

Overall study outcomes, separate from this receptor: Naive, central memory and regulatory TCRB repertoires appeared to be more alike among patients than among healthy donors. PCR may preferentially amplify shorter templates, but because patient and control samples were amplified and corrected together, any resulting skew would affect both groups equally. Because cDNA rather than genomic DNA was sequenced, highly expressing activated cells could have been over-represented, although no difference in activation and CD3 levels was found between groups. A moderate but significant shortening of TCRB CDR3 length was observed in type 1 diabetes patients in all four CD4+ subsets. Only small numbers of individuals were included in the HLA sub-analyses, which left unresolved whether HLA type had any influence on TCRB rearrangement. Fewer insertions and more nucleotide deletions at VDJ recombination sites were observed in patients with type 1 diabetes, implying thymic rearrangement abnormalities.

Details on this clone: Its antigen specificity is not known. The input lacks base qualities; no much larger clone sits a single base away.

The source is a woman younger than 45 with type 1 diabetes. The rearrangement joined TRBV6-6 to TRBJ1-3; the D segment cannot be called with confidence. Material: naive CD4+ T cells from blood. Read against the paper, the sample's cell subset or site label means: true naive CD4+ T cells. The CDR3 reads CASSYVPSSGNTIYF. DNA sequence: TGTGCCAGCAGTTACGTACCGAGCTCTGGAAACACCATATATTTT.